Below, 2 T cell receptor beta chains from the same sample are listed, as sequenced in a study of T cell responses to AZD1222 COVID-19 vaccine. Generated by immunoSEQ multiplex PCR, the TCRdb table keeps only in-frame clones and is missing some. The repertoire has about 150,000 clones, roughly 90% of them found once; the top ten carry more than 1.3%. Source: peripheral blood, taken on day 0 of AZD1222 vaccination. These receptors were collected from an adult in good health.

The count of this clone is one. The chain joins TRBV5-1 to TRBJ2-7; TRBD2 matches 8 bases. The CDR3 runs to 15 residues. Germline CDR1 and CDR2: SGHRS and YFSETQ. Trimming removed 6 bases from V and 2 bases from J; junction bases left unmatched: 10. In DNA form, the CDR3 reads TGCGCCAGCAACCCGGGAGGGGGATTAACCTACGAGCAGTACTTC. Protein: CASNPGGGLTYEQYF.

The chain's CDR3 is CASSERGKGTAEILHEQYF. Written as DNA, the CDR3 is TGTGCCAGCAGCGAACGAGGTAAAGGGACAGCCGAGATACTCCACGAGCAGTACTTC. V and J are TRBV21-1 and TRBJ2-7; the table's TRBD1 call for D was not verified on the DNA. TRBV21-1 constitutes a pseudogene. The CDR3 is 19 residues long.